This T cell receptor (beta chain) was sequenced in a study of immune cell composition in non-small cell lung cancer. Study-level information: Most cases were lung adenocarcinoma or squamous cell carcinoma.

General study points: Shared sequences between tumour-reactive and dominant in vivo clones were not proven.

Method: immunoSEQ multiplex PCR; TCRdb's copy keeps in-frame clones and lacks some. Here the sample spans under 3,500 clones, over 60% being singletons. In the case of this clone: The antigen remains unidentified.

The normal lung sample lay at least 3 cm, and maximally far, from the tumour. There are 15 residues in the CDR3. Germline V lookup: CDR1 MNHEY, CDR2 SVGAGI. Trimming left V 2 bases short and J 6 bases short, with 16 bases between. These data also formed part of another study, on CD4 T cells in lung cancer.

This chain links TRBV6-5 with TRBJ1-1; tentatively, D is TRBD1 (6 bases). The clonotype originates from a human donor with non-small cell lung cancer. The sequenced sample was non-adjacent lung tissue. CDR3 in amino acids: CASSYLDRPVAEAFF. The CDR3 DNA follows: TGTGCCAGCAGTTACCTTGACAGGCCAGTCGCTGAAGCTTTCTTT.